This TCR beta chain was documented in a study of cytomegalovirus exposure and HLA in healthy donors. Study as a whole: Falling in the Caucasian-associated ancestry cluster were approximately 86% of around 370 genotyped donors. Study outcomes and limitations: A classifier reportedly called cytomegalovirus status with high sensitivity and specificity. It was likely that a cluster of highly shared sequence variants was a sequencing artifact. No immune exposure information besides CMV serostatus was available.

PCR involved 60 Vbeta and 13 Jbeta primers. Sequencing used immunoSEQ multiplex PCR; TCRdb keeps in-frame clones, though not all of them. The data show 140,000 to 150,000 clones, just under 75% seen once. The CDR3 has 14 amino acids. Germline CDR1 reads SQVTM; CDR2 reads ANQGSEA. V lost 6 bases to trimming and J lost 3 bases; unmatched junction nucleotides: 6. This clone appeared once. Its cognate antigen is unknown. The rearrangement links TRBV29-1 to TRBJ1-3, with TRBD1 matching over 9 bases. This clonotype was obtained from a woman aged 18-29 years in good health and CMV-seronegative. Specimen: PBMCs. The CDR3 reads CSVEPGQGGNTIYF. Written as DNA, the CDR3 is TGCAGCGTGGAACCGGGACAGGGTGGAAACACCATATATTTT. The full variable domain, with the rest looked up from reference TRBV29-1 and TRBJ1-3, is SAVISQKPSRDICQRGTSLTIQCQVDSQVTMMFWYRQQPGQSLTLIATANQGSEATYESGFVIDKFPISRPNLTFSTLTVSNMSPEDSSIYLCSVEPGQGGNTIYFGEGSWLTVV.